The clone carrying this T cell receptor (beta chain) has just a few counts. Its specificity is not known. These data come from a study of vaccination effects on CD4 cells after COVID-19. The ends were cut back, 2 bases at V and 0 bases at J, with 5 bases in the middle. The CDR3 has 14 residues. CDR1 and CDR2 (germline): KGHSH, LQKENI. Notes on the study in general: Late after vaccination, infection- and vaccine-induced clones showed marked clonal contraction.

Here immunoSEQ multiplex PCR was the method, and the copy in TCRdb shows in-frame clones only, minus some. The sample has some 69,000 clones; roughly 79% are singletons. Pools of viral peptides were used by the ViraFEST assay to expand antigen-specific CD4+ T cells ahead of sequencing. The authors isolated CD4+ T cells after around 11 days of culture. Prior SARS-CoV-2 infection was absent in the vaccine recipients, as shown by negative nucleocapsid antibodies. This chain uses TRBV18 with TRBJ1-5, with D unresolved. The source of this sequence is a human donor who received a COVID-19 vaccine. The sample in question was CD4+ T cells from PBMCs cultured with HCoV-NL63 spike peptides, obtained before COVID-19 vaccination. In DNA form, the CDR3 reads TGTGCCAGCTCACCAAATTATAGCAATCAGCCCCAGCATTTT. It translates to CASSPNYSNQPQHF.